The clone carrying this TCR beta chain was counted only a few times. What it recognizes is unknown. Deletions cut 0 bases from V and 0 bases from J, with 14 bases between. Per germline, CDR1 LGHNA and CDR2 YSLEER. The CDR3 runs to 17 residues. This sample stems from a study of cytomegalovirus exposure and HLA in healthy donors. Study-wide results and caveats: Most likely, a cluster of highly shared sequence variants arose as a sequencing artifact. Analyses of presence and absence presupposed an approximately uniform sequencing depth across donors.

PCR was performed using 60 Vbeta and 13 Jbeta primers. The protocol was immunoSEQ multiplex PCR, while the TCRdb copy is restricted to in-frame clones and leaves out a portion. The repertoire holds about 190,000 clones, more than 75% seen once, with 1.5% to 2% in the top ten. Sequenced: PBMCs. The source of this sequence is a woman in her late teens or twenties in good health and CMV-seronegative. This rearrangement joins TRBV4-3 to TRBJ1-2; D remains ambiguous. Written as DNA, the CDR3 is TGCGCCAGCAGCCAAGATTTTGACGCAGGAACTAACTATGGCTACACCTTC. Translating it yields CASSQDFDAGTNYGYTF.